This T cell receptor (beta chain) was recorded in a study of metastatic and nonmetastatic thyroid tumors. MiXCR reprocessed the PCR reads for TCRdb. In the table there are approximately 16,000 clones, under 15% of which are singletons. This clone was detected many times. Each patient came to thyroid surgery without any prior treatment (of any kind). Sequencing used tumor tissue. This sequence was found in a female donor with papillary thyroid cancer or a benign thyroid nodule (not recorded which). Some clones in this sample may be carry-over from other donors' samples.

CDR3 DNA sequence: TGTGCCAGCAGTTTGAAGGGCAGGGGGTATTTGGGCACTGAAGCTTTCTTT. Its translation is CASSLKGRGYLGTEAFF. The chain employs TRBV12-3 or TRBV12-4 and TRBJ1-1, with 7 bases lining up with TRBD1. CDR3 length: 17 amino acids. Trimming cost V 3 bases and J 4 bases; bases outside gene matches: 14.